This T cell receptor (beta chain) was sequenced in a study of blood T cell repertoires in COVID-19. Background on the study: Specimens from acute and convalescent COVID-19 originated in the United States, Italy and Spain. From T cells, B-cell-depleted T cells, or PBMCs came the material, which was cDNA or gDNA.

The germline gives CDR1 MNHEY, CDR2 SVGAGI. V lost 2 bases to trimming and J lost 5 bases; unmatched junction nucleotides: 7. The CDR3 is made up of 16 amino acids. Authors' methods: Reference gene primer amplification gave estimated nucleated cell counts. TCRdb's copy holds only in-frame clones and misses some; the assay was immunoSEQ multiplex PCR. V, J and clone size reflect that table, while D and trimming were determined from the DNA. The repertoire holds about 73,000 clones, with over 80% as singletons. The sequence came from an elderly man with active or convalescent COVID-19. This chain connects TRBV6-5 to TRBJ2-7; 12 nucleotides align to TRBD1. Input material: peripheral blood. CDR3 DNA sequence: TGTGCCAGCAGTTACGCCGGGACAGGGGGCTTAAACGAGCAGTACTTC. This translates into CASSYAGTGGLNEQYF.